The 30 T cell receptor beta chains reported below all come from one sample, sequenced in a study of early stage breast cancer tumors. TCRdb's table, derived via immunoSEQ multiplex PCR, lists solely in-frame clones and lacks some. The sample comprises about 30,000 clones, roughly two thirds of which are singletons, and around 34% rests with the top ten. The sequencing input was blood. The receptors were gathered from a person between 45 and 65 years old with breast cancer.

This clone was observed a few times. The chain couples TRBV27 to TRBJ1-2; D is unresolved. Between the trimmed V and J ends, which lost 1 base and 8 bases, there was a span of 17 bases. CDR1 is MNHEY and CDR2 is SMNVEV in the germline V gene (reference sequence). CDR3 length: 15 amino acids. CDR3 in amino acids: CASSLYPDAPGGYTF. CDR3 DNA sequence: TGTGCCAGCAGTTTATACCCGGACGCCCCAGGCGGCTACACCTTC.

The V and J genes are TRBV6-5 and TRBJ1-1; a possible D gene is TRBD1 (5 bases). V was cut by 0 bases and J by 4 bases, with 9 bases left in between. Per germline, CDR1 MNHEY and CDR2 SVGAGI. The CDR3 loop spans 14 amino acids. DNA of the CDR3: TGTGCCAGCAGTTACTCGACCGGGGGCACTGAAGCTTTCTTT. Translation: CASSYSTGGTEAFF.

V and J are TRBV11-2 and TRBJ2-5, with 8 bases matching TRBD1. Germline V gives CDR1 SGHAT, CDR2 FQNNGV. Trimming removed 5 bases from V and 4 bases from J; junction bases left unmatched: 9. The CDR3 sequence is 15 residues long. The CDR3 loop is CASSTGQGQRETQYF. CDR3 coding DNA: TGTGCCAGCAGCACCGGACAGGGACAAAGAGAGACCCAGTACTTC.

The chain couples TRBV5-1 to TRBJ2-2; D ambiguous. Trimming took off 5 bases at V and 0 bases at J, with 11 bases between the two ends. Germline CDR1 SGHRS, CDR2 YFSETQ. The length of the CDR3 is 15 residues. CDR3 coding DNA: TGCGCCAGCAGATCGGCATCCACGAACACCGGGGAGCTGTTTTTT. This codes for CASRSASTNTGELFF.

The CDR3 nucleotides are TGTGCCAGCAGCTTGGCGGCGGGTGTATACAATGAGCAGTTCTTC. It encodes CASSLAAGVYNEQFF. V and J are TRBV5-4 and TRBJ2-1; TRBD2 might be the D (5 bases). Germline assignment: CDR1 SGHNT and CDR2 YYREEE (reference sequence). The V gene lost 0 bases and the J gene lost 4 bases, with 11 bases spanning the gap. This CDR3 spans 15 amino acids.

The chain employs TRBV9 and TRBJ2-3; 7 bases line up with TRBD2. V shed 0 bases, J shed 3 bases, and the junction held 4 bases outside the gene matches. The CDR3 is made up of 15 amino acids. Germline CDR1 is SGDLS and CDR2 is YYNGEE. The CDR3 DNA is TGTGCCAGCAGCGTAGCTTTCGGGAGGACAGATACGCAGTATTTT. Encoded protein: CASSVAFGRTDTQYF.

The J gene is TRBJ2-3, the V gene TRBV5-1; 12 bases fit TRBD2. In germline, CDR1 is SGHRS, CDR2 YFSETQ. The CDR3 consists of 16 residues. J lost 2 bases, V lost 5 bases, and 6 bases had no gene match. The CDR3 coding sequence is TGCGCCAGCAGGCTACTAGCGGGAGGCAACACAGATACGCAGTATTTT. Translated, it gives CASRLLAGGNTDTQYF.

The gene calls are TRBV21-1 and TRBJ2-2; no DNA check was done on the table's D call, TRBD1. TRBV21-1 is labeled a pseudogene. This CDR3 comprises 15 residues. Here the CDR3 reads CASSGDRGRAGELFF. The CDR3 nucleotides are TGTGCCAGCAGCGGGGACAGGGGGAGGGCCGGGGAGCTGTTTTTT.

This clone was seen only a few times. The CDR3: CASSLPKRAANTGELFF. CDR3 bases: TGTGCCAGCAGCCTTCCCAAGCGGGCCGCGAACACCGGGGAGCTGTTTTTT. The rearrangement links TRBV7-2 to TRBJ2-2; tentative D call: TRBD2 (6 bases). The CDR3 is 17 amino acids. Per germline, CDR1 SGHTA and CDR2 FQGNSA. The V and J ends lost 5 bases and 0 bases respectively, with 16 bases between them.

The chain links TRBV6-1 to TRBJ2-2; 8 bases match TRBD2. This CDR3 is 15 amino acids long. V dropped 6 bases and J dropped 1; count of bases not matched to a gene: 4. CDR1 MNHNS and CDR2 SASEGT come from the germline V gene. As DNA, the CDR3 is TGTGCCAGCAGAGCGGGGGATCAGAACACCGGGGAGCTGTTTTTT. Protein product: CASRAGDQNTGELFF.

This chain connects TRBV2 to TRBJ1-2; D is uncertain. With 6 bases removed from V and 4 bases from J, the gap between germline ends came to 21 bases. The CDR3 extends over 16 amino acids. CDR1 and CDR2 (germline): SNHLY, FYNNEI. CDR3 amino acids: CASRDAPRRVSYGYTF. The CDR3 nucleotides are TGTGCCAGCAGGGACGCCCCGCGGAGGGTGAGCTATGGCTACACCTTC.

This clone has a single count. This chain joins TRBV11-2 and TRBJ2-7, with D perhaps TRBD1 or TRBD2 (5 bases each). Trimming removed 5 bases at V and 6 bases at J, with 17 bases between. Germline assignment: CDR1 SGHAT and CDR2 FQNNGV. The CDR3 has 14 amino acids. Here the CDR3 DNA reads TGTGCCAGCAGCCGGGACCCAAGGAGCGGCGAGCAGTACTTC. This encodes CASSRDPRSGEQYF.

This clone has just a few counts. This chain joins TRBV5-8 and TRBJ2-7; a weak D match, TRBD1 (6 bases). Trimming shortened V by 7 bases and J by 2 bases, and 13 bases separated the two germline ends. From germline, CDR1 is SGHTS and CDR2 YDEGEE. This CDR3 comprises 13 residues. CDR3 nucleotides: TGTGCCAGCCGCGTCAGGGGTACCTACGAGCAGTACTTC. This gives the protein CASRVRGTYEQYF.

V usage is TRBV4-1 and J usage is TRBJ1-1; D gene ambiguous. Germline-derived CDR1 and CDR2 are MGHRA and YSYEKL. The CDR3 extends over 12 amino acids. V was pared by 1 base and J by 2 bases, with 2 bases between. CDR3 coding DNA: TGCGCCAGCAGCCAAGTTAACACTGAAGCTTTCTTT. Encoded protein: CASSQVNTEAFF.

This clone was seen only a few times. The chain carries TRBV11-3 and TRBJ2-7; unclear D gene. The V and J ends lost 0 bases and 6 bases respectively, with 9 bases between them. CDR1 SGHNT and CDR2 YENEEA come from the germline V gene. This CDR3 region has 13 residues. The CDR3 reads CASSLDGGSEQYF. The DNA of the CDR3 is TGTGCCAGCAGCTTAGATGGCGGATCCGAGCAGTACTTC. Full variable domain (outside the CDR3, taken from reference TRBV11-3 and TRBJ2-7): EAGVVQSPRYKIIEKKQPVAFWCNPISGHNTLYWYLQNLGQGPELLIRYENEEAVDDSQLPKDRFSAERLKGVDSTLKIQPAELGDSAVYLCASSLDGGSEQYFGPGTRLTVT.

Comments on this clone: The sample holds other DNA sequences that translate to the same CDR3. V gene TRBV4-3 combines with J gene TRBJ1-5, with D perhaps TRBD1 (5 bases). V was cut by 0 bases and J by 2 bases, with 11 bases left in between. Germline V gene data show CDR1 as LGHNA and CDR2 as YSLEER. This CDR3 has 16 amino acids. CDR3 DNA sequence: TGCGCCAGCAGCCAAGATCTCCGGGGGGGCAATCAGCCCCAGCATTTT. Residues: CASSQDLRGGNQPQHF.

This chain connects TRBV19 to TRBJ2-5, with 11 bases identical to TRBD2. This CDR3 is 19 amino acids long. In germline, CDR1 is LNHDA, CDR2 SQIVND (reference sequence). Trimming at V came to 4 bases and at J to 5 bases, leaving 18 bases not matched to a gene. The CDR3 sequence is CASSTDDPGLAARWETQYF. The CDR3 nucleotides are TGTGCCAGTAGTACGGACGACCCGGGACTAGCGGCTCGGTGGGAGACCCAGTACTTC.

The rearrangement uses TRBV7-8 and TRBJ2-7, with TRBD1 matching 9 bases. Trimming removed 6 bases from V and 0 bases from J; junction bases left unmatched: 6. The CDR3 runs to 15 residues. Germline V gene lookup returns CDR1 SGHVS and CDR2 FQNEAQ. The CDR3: CASSTTGGSSYEQYF. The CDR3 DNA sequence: TGTGCCAGCAGTACTACAGGGGGCAGCTCCTACGAGCAGTACTTC.

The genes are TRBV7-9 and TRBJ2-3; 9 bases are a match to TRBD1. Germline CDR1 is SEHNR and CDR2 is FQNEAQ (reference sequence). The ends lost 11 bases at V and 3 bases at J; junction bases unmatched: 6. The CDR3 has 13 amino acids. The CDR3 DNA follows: TGTGCCTGGATGGACAGGGGAACAGATACGCAGTATTTT. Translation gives CAWMDRGTDTQYF.

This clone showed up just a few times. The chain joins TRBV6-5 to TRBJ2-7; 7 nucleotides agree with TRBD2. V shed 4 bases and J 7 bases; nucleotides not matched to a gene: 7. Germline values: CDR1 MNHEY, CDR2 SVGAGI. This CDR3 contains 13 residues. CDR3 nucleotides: TGTGCCAGCAGTTCATCGGCCGGGAGGGAGCAGTACTTC. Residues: CASSSSAGREQYF.

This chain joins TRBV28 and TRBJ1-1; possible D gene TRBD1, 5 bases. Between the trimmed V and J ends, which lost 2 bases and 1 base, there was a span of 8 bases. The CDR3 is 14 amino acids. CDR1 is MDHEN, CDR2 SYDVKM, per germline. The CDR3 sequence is CASSLLQANTEAFF. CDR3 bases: TGTGCCAGCAGTTTACTACAGGCGAACACTGAAGCTTTCTTT. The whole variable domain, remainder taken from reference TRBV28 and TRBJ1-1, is DVKVTQSSRYLVKRTGEKVFLECVQDMDHENMFWYRQDPGLGLRLIYFSYDVKMKEKGDIPEGYSVSREKKERFSLILESASTNQTSMYLCASSLLQANTEAFFGQGTRLTVV.

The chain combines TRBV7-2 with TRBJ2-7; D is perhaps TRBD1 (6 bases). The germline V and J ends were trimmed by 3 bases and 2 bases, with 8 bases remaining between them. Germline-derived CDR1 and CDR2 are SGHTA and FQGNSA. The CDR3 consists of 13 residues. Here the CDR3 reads CASSFRDTYEQYF. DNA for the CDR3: TGTGCCAGCAGCTTCCGGGACACCTACGAGCAGTACTTC.

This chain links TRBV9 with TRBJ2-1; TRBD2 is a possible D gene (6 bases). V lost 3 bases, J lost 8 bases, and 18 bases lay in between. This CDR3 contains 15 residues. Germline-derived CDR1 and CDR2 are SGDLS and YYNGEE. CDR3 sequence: CASSGRDSLLHEQFF. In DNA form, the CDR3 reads TGTGCCAGCAGCGGCCGGGACTCTCTTCTCCATGAGCAGTTCTTC.

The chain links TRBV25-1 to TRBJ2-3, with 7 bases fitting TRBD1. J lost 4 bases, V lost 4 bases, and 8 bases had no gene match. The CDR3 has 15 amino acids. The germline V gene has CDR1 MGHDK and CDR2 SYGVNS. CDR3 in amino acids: CASSGTGRPSDTQYF. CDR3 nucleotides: TGTGCCAGCAGTGGGACAGGCCGCCCCTCAGATACGCAGTATTTT.

Here the CDR3 DNA reads TGCGCCAGCAGCTTGCCCCTGGGGGGGCTGAACACCGGGGAGCTGTTTTTT. Translation gives CASSLPLGGLNTGELFF. The chain joins TRBV5-1 to TRBJ2-2; weak D call: TRBD2 (7 bases). CDR3 length: 17 amino acids. CDR1 is SGHRS, CDR2 YFSETQ, per germline. The V and J ends lost 1 base and 1 base respectively, with 14 bases between them.

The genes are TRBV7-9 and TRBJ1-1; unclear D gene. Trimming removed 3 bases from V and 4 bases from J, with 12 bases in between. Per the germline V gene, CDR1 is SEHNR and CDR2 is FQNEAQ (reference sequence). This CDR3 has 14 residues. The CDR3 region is CASSFPGVPTEAFF. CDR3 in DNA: TGTGCCAGCAGCTTCCCCGGGGTCCCCACTGAAGCTTTCTTT. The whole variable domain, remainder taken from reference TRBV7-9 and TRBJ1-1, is DTGVSQNPRHKITKRGQNVTFRCDPISEHNRLYWYRQTLGQGPEFLTYFQNEAQLEKSRLLSDRFSAERPKGSFSTLEIQRTEQGDSAMYLCASSFPGVPTEAFFGQGTRLTVV.

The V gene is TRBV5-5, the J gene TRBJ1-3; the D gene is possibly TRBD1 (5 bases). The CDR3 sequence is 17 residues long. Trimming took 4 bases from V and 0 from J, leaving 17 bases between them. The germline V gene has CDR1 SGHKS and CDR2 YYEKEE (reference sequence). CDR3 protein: CASSLREGIFSGNTIYF. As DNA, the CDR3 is TGTGCCAGCAGCCTCCGGGAGGGGATATTCTCTGGAAACACCATATATTTT. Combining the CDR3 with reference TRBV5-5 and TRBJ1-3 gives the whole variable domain DAGVTQSPTHLIKTRGQQVTLRCSPISGHKSVSWYQQVLGQGPQFIFQYYEKEERGRGNFPDRFSARQFPNYSSELNVNALLLGDSALYLCASSLREGIFSGNTIYFGEGSWLTVV.

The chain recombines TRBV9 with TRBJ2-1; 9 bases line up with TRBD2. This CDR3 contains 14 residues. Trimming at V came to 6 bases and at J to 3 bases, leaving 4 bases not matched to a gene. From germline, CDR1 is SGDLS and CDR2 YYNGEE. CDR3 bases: TGTGCCAGCATCTCAGCGGGGGGCTACAATGAGCAGTTCTTC. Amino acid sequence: CASISAGGYNEQFF.

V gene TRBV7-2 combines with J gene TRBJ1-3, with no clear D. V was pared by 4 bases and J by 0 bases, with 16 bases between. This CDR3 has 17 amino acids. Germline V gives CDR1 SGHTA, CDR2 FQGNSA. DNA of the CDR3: TGTGCCAGCAGCTCAACCACCTTACTACGCTCTGGAAACACCATATATTTT. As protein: CASSSTTLLRSGNTIYF.

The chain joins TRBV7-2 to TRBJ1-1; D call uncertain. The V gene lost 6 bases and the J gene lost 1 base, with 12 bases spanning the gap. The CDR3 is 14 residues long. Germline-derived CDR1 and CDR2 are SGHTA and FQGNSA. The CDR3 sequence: CASRLGLGNTEAFF. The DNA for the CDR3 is TGTGCCAGCAGACTAGGGTTGGGGAACACTGAAGCTTTCTTT.